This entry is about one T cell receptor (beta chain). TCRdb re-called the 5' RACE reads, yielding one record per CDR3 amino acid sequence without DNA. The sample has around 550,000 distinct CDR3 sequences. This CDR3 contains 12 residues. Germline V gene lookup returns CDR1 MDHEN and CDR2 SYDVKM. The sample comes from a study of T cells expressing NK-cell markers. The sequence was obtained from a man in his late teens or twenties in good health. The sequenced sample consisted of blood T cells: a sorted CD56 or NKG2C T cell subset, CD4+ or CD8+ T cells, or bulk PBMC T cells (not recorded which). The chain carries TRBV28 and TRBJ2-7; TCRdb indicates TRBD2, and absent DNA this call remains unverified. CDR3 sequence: CASEGVSYEQYF.